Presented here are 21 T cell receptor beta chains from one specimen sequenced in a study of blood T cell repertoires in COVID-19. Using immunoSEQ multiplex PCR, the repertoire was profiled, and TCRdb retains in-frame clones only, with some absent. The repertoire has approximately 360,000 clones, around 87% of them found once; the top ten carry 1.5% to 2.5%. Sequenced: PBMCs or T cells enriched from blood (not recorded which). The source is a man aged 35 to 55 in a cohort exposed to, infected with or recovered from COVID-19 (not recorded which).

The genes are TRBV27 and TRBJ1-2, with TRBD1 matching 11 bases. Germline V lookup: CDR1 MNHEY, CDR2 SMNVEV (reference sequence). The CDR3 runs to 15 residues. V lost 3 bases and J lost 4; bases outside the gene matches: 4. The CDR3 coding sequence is TGTGCCAGCAGTTTCCGGGACAGGGGGACCTATGGCTACACCTTC. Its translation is CASSFRDRGTYGYTF.

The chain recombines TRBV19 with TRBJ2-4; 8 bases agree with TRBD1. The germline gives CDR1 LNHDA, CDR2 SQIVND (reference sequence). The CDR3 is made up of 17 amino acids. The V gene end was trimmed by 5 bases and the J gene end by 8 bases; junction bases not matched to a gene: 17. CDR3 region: CASSGGSAGGLIDIQYF. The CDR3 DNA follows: TGTGCCAGTAGTGGAGGGTCGGCAGGGGGCCTTATAGACATTCAGTACTTC. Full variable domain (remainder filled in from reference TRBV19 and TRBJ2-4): DGGITQSPKYLFRKEGQNVTLSCEQNLNHDAMYWYRQDPGQGLRLIYYSQIVNDFQKGDIAEGYSVSREKKESFPLTVTSAQKNPTAFYLCASSGGSAGGLIDIQYFGAGTRLSVL.

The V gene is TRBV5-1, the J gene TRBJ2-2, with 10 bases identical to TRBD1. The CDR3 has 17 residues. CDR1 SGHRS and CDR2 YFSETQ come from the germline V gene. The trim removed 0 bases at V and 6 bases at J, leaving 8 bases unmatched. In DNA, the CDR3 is TGCGCCAGCAGCTTGGCCGGTGTTGGACAGGGGGCCGGGGAGCTGTTTTTT. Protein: CASSLAGVGQGAGELFF.

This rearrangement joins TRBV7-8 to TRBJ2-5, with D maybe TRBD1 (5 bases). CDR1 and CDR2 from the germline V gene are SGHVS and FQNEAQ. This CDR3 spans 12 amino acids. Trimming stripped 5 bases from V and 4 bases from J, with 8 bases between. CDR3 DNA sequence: TGTGCCAGCAGCACCAGGGTAGAGACCCAGTACTTC. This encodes CASSTRVETQYF.

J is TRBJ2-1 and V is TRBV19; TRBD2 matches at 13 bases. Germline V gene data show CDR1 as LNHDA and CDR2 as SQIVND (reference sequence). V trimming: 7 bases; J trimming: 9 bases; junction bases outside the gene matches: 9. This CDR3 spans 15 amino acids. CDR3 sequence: CASNRLAGGHGEQFF. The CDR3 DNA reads TGTGCCAGTAACCGACTAGCGGGAGGTCATGGTGAGCAGTTCTTC.

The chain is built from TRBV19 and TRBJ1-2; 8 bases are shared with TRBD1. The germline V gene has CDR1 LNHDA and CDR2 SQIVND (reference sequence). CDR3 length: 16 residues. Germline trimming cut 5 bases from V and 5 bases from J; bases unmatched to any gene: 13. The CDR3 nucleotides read TGTGCCAGTAGTCCCCGATCGGACAGGGTACAGTATGGCTACACCTTC. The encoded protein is CASSPRSDRVQYGYTF.

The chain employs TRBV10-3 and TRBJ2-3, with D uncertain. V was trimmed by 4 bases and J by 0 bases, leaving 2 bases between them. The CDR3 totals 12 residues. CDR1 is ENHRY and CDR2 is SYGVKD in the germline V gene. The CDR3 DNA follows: TGTGCCATCAGTGCTAGCACAGATACGCAGTATTTT. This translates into CAISASTDTQYF.

CDR3 residues: CASSLTGTAYNEQFF. The CDR3 region has the DNA TGTGCCAGTAGTCTCACCGGGACAGCCTACAATGAGCAGTTCTTC. The chain combines TRBV19 with TRBJ2-1, with 7 nucleotides matching TRBD1. Germline-derived CDR1 and CDR2 are LNHDA and SQIVND (reference sequence). The CDR3 contains 15 residues. With V trimmed by 5 bases and J by 2 bases, 6 bases remained unmatched. Drawing the rest from reference TRBV19 and TRBJ2-1, the complete variable domain is DGGITQSPKYLFRKEGQNVTLSCEQNLNHDAMYWYRQDPGQGLRLIYYSQIVNDFQKGDIAEGYSVSREKKESFPLTVTSAQKNPTAFYLCASSLTGTAYNEQFFGPGTRLTVL.

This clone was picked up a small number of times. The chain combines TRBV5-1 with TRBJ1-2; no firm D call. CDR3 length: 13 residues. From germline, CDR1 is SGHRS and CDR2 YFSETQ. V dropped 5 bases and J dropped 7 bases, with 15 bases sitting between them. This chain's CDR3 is CASRLETTSGYTF. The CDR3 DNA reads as TGCGCCAGCAGGCTTGAGACGACTAGTGGCTACACCTTC.

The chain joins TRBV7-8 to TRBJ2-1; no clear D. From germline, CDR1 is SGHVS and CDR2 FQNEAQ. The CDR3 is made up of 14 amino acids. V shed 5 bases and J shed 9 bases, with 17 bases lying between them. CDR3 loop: CASSTPFWRSEQFF. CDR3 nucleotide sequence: TGTGCCAGCAGCACCCCCTTTTGGCGGAGTGAGCAGTTCTTC.

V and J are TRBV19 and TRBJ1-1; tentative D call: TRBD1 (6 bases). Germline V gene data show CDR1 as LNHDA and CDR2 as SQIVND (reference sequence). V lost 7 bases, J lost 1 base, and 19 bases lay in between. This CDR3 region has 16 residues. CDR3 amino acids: CASTSSLGHENTEAFF. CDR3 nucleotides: TGTGCCAGTACTTCGTCCCTGGGACATGAGAACACTGAAGCTTTCTTT.

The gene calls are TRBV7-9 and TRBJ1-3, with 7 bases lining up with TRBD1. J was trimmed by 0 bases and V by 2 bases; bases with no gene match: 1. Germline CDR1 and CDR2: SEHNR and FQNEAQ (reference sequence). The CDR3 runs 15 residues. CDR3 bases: TGTGCCAGCAGCTTATCAGGGGGCTCTGGAAACACCATATATTTT. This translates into CASSLSGGSGNTIYF.

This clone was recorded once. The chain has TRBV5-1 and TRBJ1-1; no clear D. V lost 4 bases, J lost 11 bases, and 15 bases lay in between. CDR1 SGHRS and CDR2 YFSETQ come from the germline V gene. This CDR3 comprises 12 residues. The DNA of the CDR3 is TGCGCCAGCAGCCCGGCGGGGAACCATGCTTTCTTT. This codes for CASSPAGNHAFF. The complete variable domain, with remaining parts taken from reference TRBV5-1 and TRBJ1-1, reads KAGVTQTPRYLIKTRGQQVTLSCSPISGHRSVSWYQQTPGQGLQFLFEYFSETQRNKGNFPGRFSGRQFSNSRSEMNVSTLELGDSALYLCASSPAGNHAFFGQGTRLTVV.

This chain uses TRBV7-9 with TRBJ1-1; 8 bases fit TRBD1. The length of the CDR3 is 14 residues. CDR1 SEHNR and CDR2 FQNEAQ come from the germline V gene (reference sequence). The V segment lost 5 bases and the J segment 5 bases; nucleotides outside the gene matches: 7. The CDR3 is CASSGQGARTEAFF. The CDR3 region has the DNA TGTGCCAGCAGCGGTCAGGGGGCTCGGACTGAAGCTTTCTTT.

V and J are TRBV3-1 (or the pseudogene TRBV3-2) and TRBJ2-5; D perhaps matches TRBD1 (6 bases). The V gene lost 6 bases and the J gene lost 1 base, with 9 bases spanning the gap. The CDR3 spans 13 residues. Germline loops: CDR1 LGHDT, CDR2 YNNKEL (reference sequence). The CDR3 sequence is CASRDRGQETQYF. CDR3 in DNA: TGTGCCAGCAGGGACAGAGGCCAAGAGACCCAGTACTTC.

The DNA of the CDR3 is TGTGCCATCAGCCGATACTTCCTAGCGGGAGTAAACACCGGGGAGCTGTTTTTT. Translating gives CAISRYFLAGVNTGELFF. This chain uses TRBV10-3 with TRBJ2-2; TRBD2 agrees at 10 bases. The CDR3 runs to 18 residues. V lost 6 bases and J lost 2; bases outside the gene matches: 12. From germline, CDR1 is ENHRY and CDR2 SYGVKD.

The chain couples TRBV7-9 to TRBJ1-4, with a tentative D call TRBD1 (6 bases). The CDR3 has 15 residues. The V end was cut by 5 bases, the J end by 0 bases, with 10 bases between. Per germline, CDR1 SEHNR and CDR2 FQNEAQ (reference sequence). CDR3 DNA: TGTGCCAGCAGCCGTGACAGGACAACTAATGAAAAACTGTTTTTT. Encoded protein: CASSRDRTTNEKLFF.

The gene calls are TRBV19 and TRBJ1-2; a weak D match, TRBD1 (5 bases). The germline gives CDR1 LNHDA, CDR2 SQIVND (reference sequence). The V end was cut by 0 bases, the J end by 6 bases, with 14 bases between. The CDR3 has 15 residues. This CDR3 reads CASSIDRVRVDGYTF. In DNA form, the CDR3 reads TGTGCCAGTAGTATAGATAGGGTCAGGGTGGATGGCTACACCTTC. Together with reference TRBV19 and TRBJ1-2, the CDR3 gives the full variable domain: DGGITQSPKYLFRKEGQNVTLSCEQNLNHDAMYWYRQDPGQGLRLIYYSQIVNDFQKGDIAEGYSVSREKKESFPLTVTSAQKNPTAFYLCASSIDRVRVDGYTFGSGTRLTVV.

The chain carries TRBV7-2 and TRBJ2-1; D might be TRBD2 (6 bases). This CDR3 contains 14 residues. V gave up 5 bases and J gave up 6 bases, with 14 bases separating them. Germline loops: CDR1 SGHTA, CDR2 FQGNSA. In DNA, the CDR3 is TGTGCCAGCAGCCTGGGACTCGGGGGCAATGAGCAGTTCTTC. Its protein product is CASSLGLGGNEQFF.

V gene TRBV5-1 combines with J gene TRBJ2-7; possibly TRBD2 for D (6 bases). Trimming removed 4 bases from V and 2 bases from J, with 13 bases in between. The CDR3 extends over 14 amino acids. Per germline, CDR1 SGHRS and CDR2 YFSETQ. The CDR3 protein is CASSPAGGPYEQYF. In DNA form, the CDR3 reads TGCGCCAGCAGCCCGGCCGGAGGGCCCTACGAGCAGTACTTC. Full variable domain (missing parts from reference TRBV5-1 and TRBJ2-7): KAGVTQTPRYLIKTRGQQVTLSCSPISGHRSVSWYQQTPGQGLQFLFEYFSETQRNKGNFPGRFSGRQFSNSRSEMNVSTLELGDSALYLCASSPAGGPYEQYFGPGTRLTVT.

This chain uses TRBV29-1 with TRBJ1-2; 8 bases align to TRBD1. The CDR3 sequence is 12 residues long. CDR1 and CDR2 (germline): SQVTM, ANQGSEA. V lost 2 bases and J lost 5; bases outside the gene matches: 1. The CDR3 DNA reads TGCAGCGTTGAACAGGGGGCTTATGGCTACACCTTC. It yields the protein CSVEQGAYGYTF.